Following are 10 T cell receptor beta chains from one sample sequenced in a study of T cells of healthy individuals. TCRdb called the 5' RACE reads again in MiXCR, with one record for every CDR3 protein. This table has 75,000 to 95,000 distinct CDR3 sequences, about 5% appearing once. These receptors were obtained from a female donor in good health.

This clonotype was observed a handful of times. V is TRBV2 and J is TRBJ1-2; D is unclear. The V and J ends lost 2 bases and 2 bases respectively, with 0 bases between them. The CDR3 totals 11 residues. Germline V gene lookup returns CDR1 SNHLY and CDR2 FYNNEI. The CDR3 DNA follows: TGTGCCAGCAGTGAAAACTATGGCTACACCTTC. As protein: CASSENYGYTF. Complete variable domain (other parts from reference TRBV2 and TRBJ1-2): EPEVTQTPSHQVTQMGQEVILRCVPISNHLYFYWYRQILGQKVEFLVSFYNNEISEKSEIFDDQFSVERPDGSNFTLKIRSTKLEDSAMYFCASSENYGYTFGSGTRLTVV.

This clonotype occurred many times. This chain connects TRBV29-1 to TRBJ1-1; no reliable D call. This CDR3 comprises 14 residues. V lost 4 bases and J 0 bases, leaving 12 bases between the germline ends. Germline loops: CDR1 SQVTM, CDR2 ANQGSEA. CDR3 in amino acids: CSVGSQAMNTEAFF. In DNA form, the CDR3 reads TGCAGCGTTGGCAGCCAGGCAATGAACACTGAAGCTTTCTTT.

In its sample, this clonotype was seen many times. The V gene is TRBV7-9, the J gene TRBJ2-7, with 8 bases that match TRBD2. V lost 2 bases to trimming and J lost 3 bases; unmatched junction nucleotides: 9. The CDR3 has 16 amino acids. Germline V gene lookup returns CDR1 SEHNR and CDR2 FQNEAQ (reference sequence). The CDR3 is CASSLILAAAYYEQYF. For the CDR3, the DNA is TGTGCCAGCAGCTTAATACTAGCGGCAGCTTACTACGAGCAGTACTTC.

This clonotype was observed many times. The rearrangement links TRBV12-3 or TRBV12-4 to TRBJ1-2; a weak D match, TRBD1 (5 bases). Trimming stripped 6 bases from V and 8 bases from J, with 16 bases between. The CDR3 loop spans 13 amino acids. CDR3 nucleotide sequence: TGTGCCAGCAGCGAGGGGTTTCTCGCCGGCTACACCTTC. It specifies CASSEGFLAGYTF.

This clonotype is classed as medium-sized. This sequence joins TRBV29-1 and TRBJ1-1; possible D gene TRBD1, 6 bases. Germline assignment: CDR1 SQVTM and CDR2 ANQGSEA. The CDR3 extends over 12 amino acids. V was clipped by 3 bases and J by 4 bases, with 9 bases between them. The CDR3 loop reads CSVDTGFTEAFF. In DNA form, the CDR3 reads TGCAGCGTTGACACAGGGTTCACTGAAGCTTTCTTT.

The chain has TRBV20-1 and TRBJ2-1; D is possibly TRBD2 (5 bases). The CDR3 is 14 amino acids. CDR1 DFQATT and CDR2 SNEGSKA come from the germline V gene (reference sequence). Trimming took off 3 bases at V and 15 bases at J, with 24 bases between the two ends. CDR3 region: CSARGGFVGYDAFF. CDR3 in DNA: TGCAGTGCTAGGGGCGGGTTTGTTGGGTATGATGCGTTCTTC.

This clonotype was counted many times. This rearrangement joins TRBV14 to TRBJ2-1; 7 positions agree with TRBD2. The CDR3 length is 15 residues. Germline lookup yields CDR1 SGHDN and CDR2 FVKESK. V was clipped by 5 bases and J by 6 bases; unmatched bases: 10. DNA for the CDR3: TGTGCCAGCAGCGGAACCGGGACTACAGGCAATGAGCAGTTCTTC. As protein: CASSGTGTTGNEQFF.

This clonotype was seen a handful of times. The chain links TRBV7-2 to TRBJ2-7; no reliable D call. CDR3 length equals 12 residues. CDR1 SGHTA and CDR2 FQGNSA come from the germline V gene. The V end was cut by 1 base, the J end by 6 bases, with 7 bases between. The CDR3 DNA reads TGTGCCAGCAGCTTAGTATCCGGCGAGCAGTACTTC. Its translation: CASSLVSGEQYF.

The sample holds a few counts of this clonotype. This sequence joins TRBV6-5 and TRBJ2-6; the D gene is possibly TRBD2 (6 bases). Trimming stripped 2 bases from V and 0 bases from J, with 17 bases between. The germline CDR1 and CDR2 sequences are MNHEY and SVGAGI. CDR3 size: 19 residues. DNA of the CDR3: TGTGCCAGCAGTTACGGGGACTCCCGAAGCGGCTCTGGGGCCAACGTCCTGACTTTC. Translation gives CASSYGDSRSGSGANVLTF.

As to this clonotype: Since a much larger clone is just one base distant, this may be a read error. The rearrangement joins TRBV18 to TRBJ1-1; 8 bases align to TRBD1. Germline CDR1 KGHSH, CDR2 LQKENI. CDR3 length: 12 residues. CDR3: CVSSRQGTEAFF. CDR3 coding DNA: TGTGTCAGCTCACGACAGGGGACTGAAGCTTTCTTT.